What follows are 6 T cell receptor beta chains derived from one specimen sequenced in a study of T-cell memory formation after mild COVID-19. From the 5' RACE reads, TCRdb called clonotypes with MiXCR, one entry per CDR3 protein. The sample yields 450,000 or so distinct CDR3 sequences, 25% seen once. Material: PBMCs or a T cell subset sorted from them (not recorded which). These receptors all stem from an adult woman who had mild COVID-19 (a few samples of this study predate the infection). Cell type and time point are not known.

The chain links TRBV5-1 to TRBJ2-3; 7 nucleotides align to TRBD2. CDR1 SGHRS and CDR2 YFSETQ come from the germline V gene. V shed 1 base and J 1 base; nucleotides not matched to a gene: 6. This CDR3 is built from 16 residues. The DNA of the CDR3 is TGCGCCAGCAGCTTGTACCCTAGCGGCCGCACAGATACGCAGTATTTT. Protein sequence: CASSLYPSGRTDTQYF.

The chain uses TRBV24-1 and TRBJ2-2; TRBD2 is a possible D gene (5 bases). This CDR3 is built from 16 residues. The germline V and J ends were trimmed by 3 bases and 2 bases, with 12 bases remaining between them. CDR1 KGHDR and CDR2 SFDVKD come from the germline V gene. CDR3 DNA: TGTGCCACCAGTGATGCCCCCGGGATAAACACCGGGGAGCTGTTTTTT. It is translated as CATSDAPGINTGELFF.

The chain uses TRBV25-1 and TRBJ1-1, with D perhaps matching TRBD1 (5 bases). Trimming removed 4 bases at V and 2 bases at J, with 11 bases between. This CDR3 has 14 amino acids. Germline V lookup: CDR1 MGHDK, CDR2 SYGVNS. The DNA for the CDR3 is TGTGCCAGCAGTGCCGCAGGGCGAAACACTGAAGCTTTCTTT. It yields the protein CASSAAGRNTEAFF.

V gene TRBV5-1 combines with J gene TRBJ2-1; 11 bases agree with TRBD2. The CDR3 has 17 residues. Per the germline V gene, CDR1 is SGHRS and CDR2 is YFSETQ. J lost 0 bases, V lost 0 bases, and 2 bases had no gene match. Here the CDR3 DNA reads TGCGCCAGCAGCTTGGGTAGCGGGGGGGCCTCCTACAATGAGCAGTTCTTC. It translates to CASSLGSGGASYNEQFF.

The chain employs TRBV29-1 and TRBJ1-2; D is possibly TRBD1 (5 bases). This CDR3 contains 12 residues. Trimming removed 5 bases at V and 8 bases at J, with 15 bases between. CDR1 and CDR2 from the germline V gene are SQVTM and ANQGSEA. The CDR3 DNA sequence: TGCAGCGTTATAGAGGGGAAGGAGGGCTACACCTTC. Its translation is CSVIEGKEGYTF.

The chain is built from TRBV4-1 and TRBJ1-2; 7 bases align to TRBD1. Germline trimming cut 4 bases from V and 0 bases from J; bases unmatched to any gene: 5. CDR3 size: 15 residues. Looked up from germline, CDR1 is MGHRA and CDR2 is YSYEKL. CDR3: CASSPNRGANYGYTF. As DNA, the CDR3 is TGCGCCAGCAGCCCAAACAGGGGAGCTAACTATGGCTACACCTTC.